These 10 T cell receptor beta chains originate from one sample sequenced in a study of blood T cell repertoires in COVID-19. The protocol was immunoSEQ multiplex PCR, while the TCRdb copy is restricted to in-frame clones and leaves out a portion. Here the sample spans approximately 480,000 clones, approximately 86% being singletons. The material sequenced was PBMCs or T cells enriched from blood (not recorded which). These receptors all come from a woman younger than 35 who had recovered from COVID-19.

The CDR3 DNA reads TGTGCCAGCAGCGTTGACAAGTCTAGCACAGATACGCAGTATTTT. It is translated as CASSVDKSSTDTQYF. This chain uses TRBV9 with TRBJ2-3, with no clear D. Germline-derived CDR1 and CDR2 are SGDLS and YYNGEE. The CDR3 has 15 residues. Trimming removed 2 bases from V and 0 bases from J, with 10 bases in between.

This chain links TRBV27 with TRBJ1-5; D not certain. V was cut by 2 bases and J by 3 bases, with 14 bases left in between. The CDR3 has 16 residues. CDR1 is MNHEY and CDR2 is SMNVEV in the germline V gene (reference sequence). This chain's CDR3 is CASSLLPNSYNQPQHF. CDR3 bases: TGTGCCAGCAGTTTACTCCCCAACAGCTACAATCAGCCCCAGCATTTT.

This clone was recorded only once. Other DNA sequences from this sample encode an identical CDR3 as well. This chain uses TRBV12-3 or TRBV12-4 with TRBJ2-5; D perhaps matches TRBD2 (6 bases). V was trimmed by 3 bases and J by 3 bases, leaving 8 bases between them. The CDR3 has 13 amino acids. CDR3 sequence (DNA): TGTGCCAGCAGTTTCCGCGGGGAAGAGACCCAGTACTTC. Translating it yields CASSFRGEETQYF.

This sequence joins TRBV6-4 and TRBJ1-1; 7 bases are a match to TRBD1. V lost 6 bases and J lost 0; bases outside the gene matches: 4. Germline V gene sequence: CDR1 MRHNA, CDR2 SNTAGT. There are 14 residues in the CDR3. The CDR3 is CASRMTGLNTEAFF. The CDR3 DNA reads TGTGCCAGCAGGATGACAGGGCTGAACACTGAAGCTTTCTTT.

This clone showed up just once. The chain uses TRBV27 and TRBJ1-1; 9 bases are shared with TRBD1. Trimming cost V 6 bases and J 3 bases; bases outside gene matches: 5. CDR3 length equals 14 residues. CDR1 and CDR2 from the germline V gene are MNHEY and SMNVEV (reference sequence). CDR3 amino acids: CASRYRDRDTEAFF. DNA for the CDR3: TGTGCCAGCAGATACCGGGACAGGGACACTGAAGCTTTCTTT.

The chain employs TRBV11-2 and TRBJ1-4, with 9 bases identical to TRBD1. Germline trimming cut 3 bases from V and 4 bases from J; bases unmatched to any gene: 6. Germline lookup yields CDR1 SGHAT and CDR2 FQNNGV. The CDR3 is made up of 16 amino acids. This CDR3 is CASSLWTGDFNEKLFF. CDR3 in DNA: TGTGCCAGCAGCTTGTGGACAGGGGACTTTAATGAAAAACTGTTTTTT.

This clone was observed a handful of times. V gene TRBV24-1 combines with J gene TRBJ2-7; D unresolved. In germline, CDR1 is KGHDR, CDR2 SFDVKD. The CDR3 consists of 15 residues. V lost 0 bases and J lost 2, with 10 bases in between. Here the CDR3 DNA reads TGTGCCACCAGTGATTTGACTTCTGCCACCTACGAGCAGTACTTC. Its protein is CATSDLTSATYEQYF.

The chain recombines TRBV18 with TRBJ2-4; no clear D. Germline lookup yields CDR1 KGHSH and CDR2 LQKENI. Trimming shortened V by 3 bases and J by 5 bases, and 17 bases separated the two germline ends. This CDR3 spans 16 amino acids. The CDR3 reads CASSPNAPNTQNIQYF. Here the CDR3 DNA reads TGTGCCAGCTCACCCAACGCTCCTAATACTCAAAACATTCAGTACTTC.

The J gene is TRBJ1-1, the V gene TRBV6-5; D gene unclear. CDR3 length: 15 residues. V lost 0 bases, J lost 4 bases, and 12 bases lay in between. CDR1 and CDR2 (germline): MNHEY, SVGAGI. CDR3 protein: CASSYSNPGSTEAFF. The CDR3 DNA sequence: TGTGCCAGCAGTTACTCGAACCCGGGAAGCACTGAAGCTTTCTTT.

The genes are TRBV19 and TRBJ1-5; no definite D call. The germline CDR1 and CDR2 sequences are LNHDA and SQIVND (reference sequence). The ends were cut back, 4 bases at V and 4 bases at J, with 11 bases in the middle. CDR3 length: 14 amino acids. The CDR3 spells CASSTLQRNQPQHF. The CDR3 DNA reads as TGTGCCAGTAGTACCCTACAGCGGAATCAGCCCCAGCATTTT.